A selection of T cell receptor beta chains follows, all from one sample in a study of T cells in Graves' hyperthyroidism and ophthalmopathy. TCRdb re-analysed the multiplex PCR reads in MiXCR, keeping a single row per CDR3 protein. Here the sample spans around 350,000 distinct CDR3 sequences, approximately 16% being singletons. Sequencing was carried out using blood. Every receptor here comes from a woman in her sixties or seventies with Graves' ophthalmopathy. The CDR3 runs from the conserved cysteine through the conserved F or W. A D gene is named only where the DNA matches it firmly. Clone size, where shown, is once, few, many, or a class for clones that have expanded.

size,V,D,J,CDR3,DNA
.,TRBV18,TRBD2,TRBJ2-3,CASSPLGRVADTQYF,TGTGCCAGCTCACCCCTTGGGAGGGTGGCAGATACGCAGTATTTT
.,TRBV5-6,.,TRBJ1-2,CASSLAGLDYGYTF,TGTGCCAGCAGCTTAGCAGGGTTGGACTATGGCTACACCTTC
many,TRBV10-3,TRBD2,TRBJ2-5,CAISRSGREETQYF,TGTGCCATCAGTCGTAGCGGGAGAGAAGAGACCCAGTACTTC
few,TRBV20-1,TRBD2,TRBJ2-3,CSAIYTGTSGRAIDTQYF,TGCAGTGCCATTTATACCGGGACTAGCGGGAGAGCGATAGATACGCAGTATTTT
many,TRBV7-9,.,TRBJ2-6,CASIINGVGANVLTF,TGTGCCAGCATCATAAATGGGGTCGGGGCCAACGTCCTGACTTTC
many,TRBV2,.,TRBJ2-7,CASSEAQLLGSYEQYF,TGTGCCAGCAGTGAAGCGCAGCTTTTGGGCTCCTACGAGCAGTACTTC
few,TRBV10-2,TRBD1,TRBJ1-5,CASSDSGGWDQPQHF,TGCGCCAGCAGTGACTCAGGGGGTTGGGATCAGCCCCAGCATTTT
few,TRBV20-1,.,TRBJ2-1,CSASDSIFLYNEQFF,TGCAGTGCTAGCGACAGCATATTCCTTTACAATGAGCAGTTCTTC
many,TRBV2,TRBD1,TRBJ2-5,CASRKTGGAQTQYF,TGTGCCAGCAGGAAGACAGGGGGCGCGCAGACCCAGTACTTC
many,TRBV7-8,TRBD2,TRBJ2-3,CASSFFASGSRDTQYF,TGTGCCAGCAGCTTTTTTGCCAGCGGGAGTAGGGATACGCAGTATTTT